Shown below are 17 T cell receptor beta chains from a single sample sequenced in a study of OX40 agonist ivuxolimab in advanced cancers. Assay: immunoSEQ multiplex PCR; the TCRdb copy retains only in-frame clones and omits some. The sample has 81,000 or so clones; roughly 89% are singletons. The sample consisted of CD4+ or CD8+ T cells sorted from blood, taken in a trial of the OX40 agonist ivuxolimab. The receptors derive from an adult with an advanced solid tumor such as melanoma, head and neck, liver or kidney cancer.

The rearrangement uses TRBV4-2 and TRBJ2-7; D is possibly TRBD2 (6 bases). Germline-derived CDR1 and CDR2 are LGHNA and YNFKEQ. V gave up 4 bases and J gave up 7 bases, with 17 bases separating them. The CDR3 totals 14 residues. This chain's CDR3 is CASSLSVGGGEQYF. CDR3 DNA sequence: TGTGCCAGCAGCCTAAGCGTCGGGGGAGGAGAGCAGTACTTC.

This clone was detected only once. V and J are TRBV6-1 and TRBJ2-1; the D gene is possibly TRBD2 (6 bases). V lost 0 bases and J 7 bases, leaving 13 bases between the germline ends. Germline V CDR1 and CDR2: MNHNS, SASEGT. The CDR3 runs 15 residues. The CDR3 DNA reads TGTGCCAGCAGTGAAGCCCAGGGTCTAGCGAATGAGCAGTTCTTC. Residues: CASSEAQGLANEQFF.

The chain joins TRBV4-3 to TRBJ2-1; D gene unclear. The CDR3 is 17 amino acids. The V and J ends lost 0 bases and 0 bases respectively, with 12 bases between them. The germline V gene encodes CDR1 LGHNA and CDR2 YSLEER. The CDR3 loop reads CASSQDQLSSSYNEQFF. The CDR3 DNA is TGCGCCAGCAGCCAAGATCAACTTTCGAGCTCCTACAATGAGCAGTTCTTC.

DNA for the CDR3: TGTGCCAGCAGTCCGGGACTAGCGGGGGGGCTATACAATGAGCAGTTCTTC. It yields the protein CASSPGLAGGLYNEQFF. The chain links TRBV28 to TRBJ2-1, with 16 bases that match TRBD2. V gave up 5 bases and J gave up 4 bases; unmatched junction bases: 5. Per the germline V gene, CDR1 is MDHEN and CDR2 is SYDVKM. The CDR3 extends over 17 amino acids.

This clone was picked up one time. DNA of the CDR3: TGTGCCAGCAGTTACCTTGGGGCGTCGGACTATGGCTACACCTTC. Encoded protein: CASSYLGASDYGYTF. V usage is TRBV6-5 and J usage is TRBJ1-2; the D gene is possibly TRBD1 (5 bases). The germline V gene has CDR1 MNHEY and CDR2 SVGAGI. V was cut by 2 bases and J by 3 bases, with 13 bases left in between. This CDR3 spans 15 amino acids.

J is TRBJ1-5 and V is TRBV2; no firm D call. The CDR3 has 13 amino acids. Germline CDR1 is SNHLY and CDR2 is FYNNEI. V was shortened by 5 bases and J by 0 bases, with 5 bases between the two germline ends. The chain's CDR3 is CASSTYSNQPQHF. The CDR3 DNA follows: TGTGCCAGCAGTACTTATAGCAATCAGCCCCAGCATTTT. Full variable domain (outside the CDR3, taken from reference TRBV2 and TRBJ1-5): EPEVTQTPSHQVTQMGQEVILRCVPISNHLYFYWYRQILGQKVEFLVSFYNNEISEKSEIFDDQFSVERPDGSNFTLKIRSTKLEDSAMYFCASSTYSNQPQHFGDGTRLSIL.

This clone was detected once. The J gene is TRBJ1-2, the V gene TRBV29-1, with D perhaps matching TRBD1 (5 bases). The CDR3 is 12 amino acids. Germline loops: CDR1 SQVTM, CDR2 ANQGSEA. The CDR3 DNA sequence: TGCAGTGGGGCTACAGGAGGTCGTGGCTACACCTTC. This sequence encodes CSGATGGRGYTF.

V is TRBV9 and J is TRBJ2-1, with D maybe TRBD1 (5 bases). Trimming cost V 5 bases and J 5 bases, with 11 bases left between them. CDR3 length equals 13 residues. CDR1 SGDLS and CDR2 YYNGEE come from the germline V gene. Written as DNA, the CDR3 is TGTGCCAGCAGAGGAGACAGAAACAATGAGCAGTTCTTC. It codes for CASRGDRNNEQFF.

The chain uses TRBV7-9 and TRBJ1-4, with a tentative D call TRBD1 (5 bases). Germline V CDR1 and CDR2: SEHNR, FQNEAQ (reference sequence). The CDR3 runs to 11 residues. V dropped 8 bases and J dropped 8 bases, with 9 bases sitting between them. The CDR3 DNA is TGTGCCAGCGGTTGGGGGGAAAAACTGTTTTTT. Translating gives CASGWGEKLFF.

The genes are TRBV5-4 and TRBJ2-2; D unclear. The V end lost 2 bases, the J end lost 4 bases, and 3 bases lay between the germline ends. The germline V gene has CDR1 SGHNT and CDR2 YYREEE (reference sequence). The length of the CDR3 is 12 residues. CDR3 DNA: TGTGCCAGCAGCTTTGGCACCGGGGAGCTGTTTTTT. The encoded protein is CASSFGTGELFF.

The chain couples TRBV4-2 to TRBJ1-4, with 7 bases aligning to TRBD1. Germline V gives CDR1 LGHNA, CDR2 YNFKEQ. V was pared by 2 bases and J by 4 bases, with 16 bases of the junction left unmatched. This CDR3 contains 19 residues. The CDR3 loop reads CASSQKSQGLRELNEKLFF. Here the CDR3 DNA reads TGTGCCAGCAGCCAAAAATCACAGGGGTTACGAGAGCTTAATGAAAAACTGTTTTTT.

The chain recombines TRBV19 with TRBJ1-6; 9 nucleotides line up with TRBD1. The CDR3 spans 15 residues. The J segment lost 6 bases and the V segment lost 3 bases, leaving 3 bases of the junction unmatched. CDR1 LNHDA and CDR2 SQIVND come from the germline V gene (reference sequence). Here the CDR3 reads CASSIWTGVNSPLHF. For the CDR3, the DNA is TGTGCCAGTAGTATCTGGACAGGGGTTAATTCACCCCTCCACTTT.

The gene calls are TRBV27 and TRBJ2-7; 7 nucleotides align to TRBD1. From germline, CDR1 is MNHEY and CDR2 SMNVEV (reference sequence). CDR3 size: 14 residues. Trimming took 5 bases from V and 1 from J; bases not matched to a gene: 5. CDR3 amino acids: CASSPGTESYEQYF. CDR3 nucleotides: TGTGCCAGCAGTCCCGGGACAGAATCCTACGAGCAGTACTTC.

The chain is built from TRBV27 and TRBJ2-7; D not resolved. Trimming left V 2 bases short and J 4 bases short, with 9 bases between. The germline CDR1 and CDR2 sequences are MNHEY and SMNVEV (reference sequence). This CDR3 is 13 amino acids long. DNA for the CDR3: TGTGCCAGCAGTTTAGGTCTCGGGTACGAGCAGTACTTC. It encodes CASSLGLGYEQYF.

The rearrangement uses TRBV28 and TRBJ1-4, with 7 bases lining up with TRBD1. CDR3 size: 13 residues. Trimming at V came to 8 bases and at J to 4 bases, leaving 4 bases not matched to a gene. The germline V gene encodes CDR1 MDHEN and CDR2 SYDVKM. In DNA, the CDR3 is TGTGCCAGCCACGGGACAGTTAATGAAAAACTGTTTTTT. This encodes CASHGTVNEKLFF.

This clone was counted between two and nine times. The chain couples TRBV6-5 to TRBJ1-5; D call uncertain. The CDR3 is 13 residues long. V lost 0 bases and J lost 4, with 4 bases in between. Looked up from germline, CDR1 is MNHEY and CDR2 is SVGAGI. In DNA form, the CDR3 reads TGTGCCAGCAGTTACTCGAGAAATCAGCCCCAGCATTTT. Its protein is CASSYSRNQPQHF.

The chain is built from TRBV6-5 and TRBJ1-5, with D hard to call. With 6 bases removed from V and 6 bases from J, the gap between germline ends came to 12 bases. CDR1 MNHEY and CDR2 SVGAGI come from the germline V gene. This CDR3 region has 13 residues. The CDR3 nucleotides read TGTGCCAGCAGGGCGCGGGATTTTCAGCCCCAGCATTTT. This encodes CASRARDFQPQHF.